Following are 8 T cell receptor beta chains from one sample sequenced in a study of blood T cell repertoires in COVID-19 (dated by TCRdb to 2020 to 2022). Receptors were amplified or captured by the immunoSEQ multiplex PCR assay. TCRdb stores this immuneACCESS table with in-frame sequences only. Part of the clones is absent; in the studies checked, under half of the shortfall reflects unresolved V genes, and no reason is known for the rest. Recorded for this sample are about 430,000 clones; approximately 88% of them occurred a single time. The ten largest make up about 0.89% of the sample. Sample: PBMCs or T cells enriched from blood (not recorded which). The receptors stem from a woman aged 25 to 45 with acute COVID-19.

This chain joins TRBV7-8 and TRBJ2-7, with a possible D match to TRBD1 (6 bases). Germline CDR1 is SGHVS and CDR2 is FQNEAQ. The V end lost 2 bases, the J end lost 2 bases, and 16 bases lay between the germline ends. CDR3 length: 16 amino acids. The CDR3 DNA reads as TGTGCCAGCAGCTTACAATACCGGACAGCCACCTACGAGCAGTACTTC. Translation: CASSLQYRTATYEQYF.

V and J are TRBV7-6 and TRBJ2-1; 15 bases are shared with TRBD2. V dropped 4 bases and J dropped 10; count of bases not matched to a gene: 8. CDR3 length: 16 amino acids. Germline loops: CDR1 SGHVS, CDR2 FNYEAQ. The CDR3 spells CASSSPGLAGGAEQFF. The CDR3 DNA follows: TGTGCCAGCAGCTCTCCAGGACTAGCGGGGGGGGCGGAGCAGTTCTTC.

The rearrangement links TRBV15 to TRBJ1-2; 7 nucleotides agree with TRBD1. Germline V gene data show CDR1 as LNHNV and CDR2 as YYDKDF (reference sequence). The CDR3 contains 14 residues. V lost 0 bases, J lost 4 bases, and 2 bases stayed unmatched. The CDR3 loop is CATSRDSGGYGYTF. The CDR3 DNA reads TGTGCCACCAGCAGAGATTCAGGGGGCTATGGCTACACCTTC.

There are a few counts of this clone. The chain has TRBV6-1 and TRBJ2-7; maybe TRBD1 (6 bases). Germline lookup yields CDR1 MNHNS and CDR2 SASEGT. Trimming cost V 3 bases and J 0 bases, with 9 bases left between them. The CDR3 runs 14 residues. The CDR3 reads CASSEADSSYEQYF. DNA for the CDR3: TGTGCCAGCAGTGAGGCGGACAGCTCCTACGAGCAGTACTTC.

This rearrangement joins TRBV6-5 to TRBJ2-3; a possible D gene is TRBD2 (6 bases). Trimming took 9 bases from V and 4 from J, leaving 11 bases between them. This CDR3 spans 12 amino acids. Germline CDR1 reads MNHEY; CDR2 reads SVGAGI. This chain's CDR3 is CASGTRADTQYF. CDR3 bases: TGTGCCAGTGGGACTCGAGCAGATACGCAGTATTTT.

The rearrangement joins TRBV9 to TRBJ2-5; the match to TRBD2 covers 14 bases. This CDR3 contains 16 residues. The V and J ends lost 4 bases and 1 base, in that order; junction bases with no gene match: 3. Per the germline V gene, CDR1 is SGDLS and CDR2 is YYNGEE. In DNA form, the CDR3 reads TGTGCCAGCAGCACAGGGACTAGCGGGGGCCAAGAGACCCAGTACTTC. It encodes CASSTGTSGGQETQYF.

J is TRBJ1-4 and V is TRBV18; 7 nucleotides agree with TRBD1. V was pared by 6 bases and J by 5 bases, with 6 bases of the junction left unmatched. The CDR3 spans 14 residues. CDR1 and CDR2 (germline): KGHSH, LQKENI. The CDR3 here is CASSASGQNEKLFF. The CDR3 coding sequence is TGTGCCAGCTCCGCCTCGGGACAGAATGAAAAACTGTTTTTT.

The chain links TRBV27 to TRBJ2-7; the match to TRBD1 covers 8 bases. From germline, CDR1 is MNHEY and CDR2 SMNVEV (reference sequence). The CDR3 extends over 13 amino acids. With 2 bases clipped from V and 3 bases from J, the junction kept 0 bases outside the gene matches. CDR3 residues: CASSLGTGYEQYF. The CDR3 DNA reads TGTGCCAGCAGTTTAGGGACAGGCTACGAGCAGTACTTC.